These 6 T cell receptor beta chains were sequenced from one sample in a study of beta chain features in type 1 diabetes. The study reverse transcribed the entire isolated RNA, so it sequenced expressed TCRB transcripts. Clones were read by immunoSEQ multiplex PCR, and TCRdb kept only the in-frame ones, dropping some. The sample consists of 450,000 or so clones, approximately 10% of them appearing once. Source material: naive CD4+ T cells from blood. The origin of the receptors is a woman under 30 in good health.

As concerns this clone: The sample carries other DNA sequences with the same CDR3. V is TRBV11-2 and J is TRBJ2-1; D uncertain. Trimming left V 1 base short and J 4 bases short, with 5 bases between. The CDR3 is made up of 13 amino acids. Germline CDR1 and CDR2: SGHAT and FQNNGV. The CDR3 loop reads CASSLVRYNEQFF. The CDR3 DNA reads TGTGCCAGCAGCTTAGTACGATACAATGAGCAGTTCTTC.

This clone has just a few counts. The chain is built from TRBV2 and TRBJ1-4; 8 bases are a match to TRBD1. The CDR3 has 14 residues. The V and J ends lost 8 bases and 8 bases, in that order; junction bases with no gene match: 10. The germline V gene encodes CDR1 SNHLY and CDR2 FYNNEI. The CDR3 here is CASLSGTGNEKLFF. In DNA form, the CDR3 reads TGTGCCAGCCTTTCCGGGACAGGCAACGAAAAACTGTTTTTT.

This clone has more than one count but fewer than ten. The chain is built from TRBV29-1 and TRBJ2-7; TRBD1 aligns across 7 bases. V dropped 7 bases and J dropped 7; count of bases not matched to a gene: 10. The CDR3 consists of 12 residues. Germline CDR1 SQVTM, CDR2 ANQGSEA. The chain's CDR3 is CSAVDRTGEQYV. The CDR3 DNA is TGCAGCGCTGTGGACAGGACTGGGGAGCAGTACGTC.

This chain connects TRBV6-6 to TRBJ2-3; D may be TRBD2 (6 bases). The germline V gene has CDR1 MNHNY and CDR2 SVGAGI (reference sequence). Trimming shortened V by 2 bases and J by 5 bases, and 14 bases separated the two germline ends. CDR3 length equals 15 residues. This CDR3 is CASSYGAGRGDTQYF. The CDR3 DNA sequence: TGTGCCAGCAGTTACGGGGCAGGGCGGGGAGATACGCAGTATTTT.

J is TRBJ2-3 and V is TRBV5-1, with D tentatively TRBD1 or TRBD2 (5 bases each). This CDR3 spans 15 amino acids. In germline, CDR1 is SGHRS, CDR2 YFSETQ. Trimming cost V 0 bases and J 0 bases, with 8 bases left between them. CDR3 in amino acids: CASSLVWGSTDTQYF. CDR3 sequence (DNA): TGCGCCAGCAGCTTGGTTTGGGGGAGCACAGATACGCAGTATTTT.

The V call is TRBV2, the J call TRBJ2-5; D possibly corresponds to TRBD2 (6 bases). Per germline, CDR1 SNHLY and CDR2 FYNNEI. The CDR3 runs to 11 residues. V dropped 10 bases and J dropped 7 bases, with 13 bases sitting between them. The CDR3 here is CATSPEGTQYF. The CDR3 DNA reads TGTGCCACCTCTCCGGAGGGGACCCAGTACTTC.